This T cell receptor beta chain appears in the sequencing data of a study of beta chain features in type 1 diabetes. Deletions cut 11 bases from V and 0 bases from J, with 16 bases between. The CDR3 spans 15 residues. CDR1 and CDR2 (germline): PRHDT, FYEKMQ (reference sequence). Sequenced material consisted of expressed TCRB transcripts (all of the isolated RNA was reverse transcribed). Produced via immunoSEQ multiplex PCR; TCRdb's table is partial and in-frame only. Of hundreds of thousands of clones in the sample, about 15% are singletons; the top ten hold roughly 0.033%. Comments on this clone: Its target is unknown.

Every donor had blood drawn once into heparin, roughly 100 mL on average. CD4+ naive, central memory, regulatory and stem cell-like memory subsets were isolated by sorting on CD45RO/CCR7/CD25/CD127/CD95/CD27. Findings and limits, study-wide: In comparison with healthy donors, patients had naive, central memory and Treg TCRB repertoires that appeared more similar.

This chain uses TRBV13 with TRBJ1-4, with unresolved D. The sequence was collected from a young man in good health. Sequencing used naive CD4+ T cells from blood. The CDR3 loop reads CAVRALTSTNEKLFF. In DNA form, the CDR3 reads TGTGCCGTGAGGGCCTTAACATCAACTAATGAAAAACTGTTTTTT.